The 16 T cell receptor beta chains presented below share a single source sample, sequenced in a study of T cells in Graves' hyperthyroidism and ophthalmopathy. TCR beta CDR3 sequences were amplified from RNA transcripts. The primer set for the first-round RT-PCR of the TCR CDR3 was HTBI. TCRdb re-derived calls from the multiplex PCR reads in MiXCR, one entry per CDR3 protein. The sample records hundreds of thousands of distinct CDR3 sequences, 14% being singletons. Sequencing used blood. The receptors shown here come from a woman aged 18-30 years with Graves' hyperthyroidism.

In its sample, this clonotype was seen many times. V usage is TRBV12-3 or TRBV12-4 and J usage is TRBJ2-7; 8 bases match TRBD2. V shed 3 bases, J shed 2 bases, and the junction held 3 bases outside the gene matches. CDR3 length: 14 amino acids. The CDR3 bases are TGTGCCAGCAGTTTTGCGGGGGGCGCCTACGAGCAGTACTTC. This codes for CASSFAGGAYEQYF.

This clonotype was detected only a few times. The chain carries TRBV4-3 and TRBJ1-2; tentative D call: TRBD1 (5 bases). The CDR3 length is 15 residues. Trimming shortened V by 0 bases and J by 1 base, and 9 bases separated the two germline ends. Germline CDR1 reads LGHNA; CDR2 reads YSLEER. CDR3 sequence reads: CASSQEMTVNYGYTF. Written as DNA, the CDR3 is TGCGCCAGCAGCCAAGAGATGACAGTTAACTATGGCTACACCTTC.

At least ten counts were recorded for this clonotype. V gene TRBV7-9 combines with J gene TRBJ2-7; D might be TRBD2 (7 bases). This CDR3 contains 14 residues. V was clipped by 5 bases and J by 0 bases, with 11 bases between them. CDR1 and CDR2 (germline): SEHNR, FQNEAQ (reference sequence). CDR3 nucleotides: TGTGCCAGCAGCCGGGGGGCTAACTCCTACGAGCAGTACTTC. It is translated as CASSRGANSYEQYF.

This clonotype was counted a few times. The chain employs TRBV18 and TRBJ1-6; D possibly corresponds to TRBD1 (6 bases). V shed 5 bases and J shed 7 bases, with 12 bases lying between them. Per the germline V gene, CDR1 is KGHSH and CDR2 is LQKENI. CDR3 length equals 14 residues. The CDR3 bases are TGTGCCAGCTCAGGCACAGGGCCGAATTCACCCCTCCACTTT. This sequence encodes CASSGTGPNSPLHF.

In this sample, this clonotype turned up many times. This chain joins TRBV27 and TRBJ1-1, with 7 positions matching TRBD1. Germline CDR1 MNHEY, CDR2 SMNVEV (reference sequence). The CDR3 is 16 residues long. V was clipped by 7 bases and J by 0 bases; unmatched bases: 11. Written as DNA, the CDR3 is TGTGCCAGCAACCACGCGACAGGGATGGTGAACACTGAAGCTTTCTTT. Amino acid sequence: CASNHATGMVNTEAFF.

This clonotype was seen ten or more times. CDR3 in DNA: TGTGCCAGCAGTTCGCGGATTTACGAGCAGTACTTC. Protein: CASSSRIYEQYF. This sequence joins TRBV6-1 and TRBJ2-7; D unclear. The V and J ends lost 5 bases and 4 bases respectively, with 9 bases between them. Looked up from germline, CDR1 is MNHNS and CDR2 is SASEGT. The CDR3 contains 12 residues.

The V and J genes are TRBV7-3 and TRBJ2-2; 8 nucleotides line up with TRBD2. The junction had 5 bases not matched to a gene; V was cut back by 3 bases and J by 5 bases. This CDR3 contains 15 residues. CDR1 SGHTA and CDR2 FQGTGA come from the germline V gene. This CDR3 reads CASSLDTSGTGELFF. As DNA, the CDR3 is TGTGCCAGCAGCTTGGATACTAGCGGAACCGGGGAGCTGTTTTTT.

J is TRBJ2-7 and V is TRBV6-4; 10 bases line up with TRBD1. Germline V gene data show CDR1 as MRHNA and CDR2 as SNTAGT. The J segment lost 6 bases and the V segment lost 5 bases, leaving 4 bases of the junction unmatched. The CDR3 has 13 amino acids. CDR3 region: CASSPGQGTEQYF. The CDR3 nucleotides read TGTGCCAGCAGTCCGGGACAGGGGACCGAGCAGTACTTC.

The rearrangement joins TRBV5-6 to TRBJ1-6; D is uncertain. The CDR3 is made up of 13 amino acids. Between the trimmed V and J ends, which lost 4 bases and 10 bases, there was a span of 12 bases. Germline values: CDR1 SGHDT, CDR2 YYEEEE. CDR3 protein: CASSPPDGSPLHF. CDR3 bases: TGTGCCAGCAGCCCCCCGGACGGATCACCCCTCCACTTT. The full variable domain, rest sourced from reference TRBV5-6 and TRBJ1-6, is DAGVTQSPTHLIKTRGQQVTLRCSPKSGHDTVSWYQQALGQGPQFIFQYYEEEERQRGNFPDRFSGHQFPNYSSELNVNALLLGDSALYLCASSPPDGSPLHFGNGTRLTVT.

This chain links TRBV15 with TRBJ2-5; possible D gene TRBD1, 6 bases. The CDR3 runs 15 residues. V lost 8 bases to trimming and J lost 4 bases, with 20 bases between them. CDR1 LNHNV and CDR2 YYDKDF come from the germline V gene (reference sequence). As DNA, the CDR3 is TGTGCCACCGATGGAACAGGGCTGAGGGGAGAGACCCAGTACTTC. Its translation is CATDGTGLRGETQYF.

This clonotype was seen a handful of times. Since a much larger clone is just one base distant, this may be a read error. This likely comes from a read error, as the CDR3 has no conserved phenylalanine or tryptophan at its end. The chain joins TRBV30 to TRBJ2-1; D ambiguous. Per germline, CDR1 GTSNPN and CDR2 SVGIG (reference sequence). The V end was cut by 0 bases, the J end by 6 bases, with 9 bases between. The CDR3 spans 13 residues. CDR3 in amino acids: CAWSVLTFNEQFS. CDR3 sequence (DNA): TGTGCCTGGAGTGTTCTAACCTTCAATGAGCAGTTCTCC.

In its sample, this clonotype was seen many times. V gene TRBV4-1 combines with J gene TRBJ2-7; D possibly matches TRBD1 or TRBD2 (5 bases each). The CDR3 contains 15 residues. Per the germline V gene, CDR1 is MGHRA and CDR2 is YSYEKL. V was trimmed by 1 base and J by 3 bases, leaving 13 bases between them. The chain's CDR3 is CASSQGQGGRYEQYF. The CDR3 DNA reads as TGCGCCAGCAGCCAAGGGCAGGGCGGGCGCTACGAGCAGTACTTC.

This clonotype has a count of ten or more. The rearrangement joins TRBV28 to TRBJ2-5; D possibly corresponds to TRBD2 (7 bases). Looked up from germline, CDR1 is MDHEN and CDR2 is SYDVKM. This CDR3 is 15 amino acids long. The V end was cut by 5 bases, the J end by 1 base, with 14 bases between. The CDR3 loop is CASSTGGEVQETQYF. DNA of the CDR3: TGTGCCAGCAGTACGGGGGGCGAAGTCCAAGAGACCCAGTACTTC.

This clonotype appeared a few times. This chain connects TRBV9 to TRBJ2-2; a possible D gene is TRBD2 (5 bases). This CDR3 contains 14 residues. V lost 2 bases to trimming and J lost 1 base, with 6 bases between them. Germline V lookup: CDR1 SGDLS, CDR2 YYNGEE. The CDR3 loop is CASSVSGNTGELFF. CDR3 sequence (DNA): TGTGCCAGCAGCGTCAGCGGGAACACCGGGGAGCTGTTTTTT.

In its sample, this clonotype was seen a few times. A read error may be the cause here, since a much bigger clone is one base away. The chain uses TRBV2 and TRBJ2-1, with a weak D call TRBD1 (5 bases). The ends were cut back, 4 bases at V and 8 bases at J, with 12 bases in the middle. Germline loops: CDR1 SNHLY, CDR2 FYNNEI. This CDR3 spans 13 amino acids. The CDR3 coding sequence is TGTGCCAGCAGTGGAGCAGGGCGGCATGAGCAGTTCTTC. Its translation: CASSGAGRHEQFF.

This clonotype occurred many times. The chain uses TRBV7-2 and TRBJ2-3, with D possibly being TRBD1 (6 bases). V gave up 5 bases and J gave up 0 bases, with 12 bases separating them. CDR3 length: 15 amino acids. Germline CDR1 is SGHTA and CDR2 is FQGNSA. CDR3 amino acids: CASSPWGLSTDTQYF. Here the CDR3 DNA reads TGTGCCAGCAGCCCTTGGGGGCTTAGCACAGATACGCAGTATTTT.